This TCR beta chain derives from a study of technical replicates of blood from several donors. Only one count was recorded for this clone. The CDR3 length is 11 residues. V was shortened by 8 bases and J by 12 bases, with 16 bases between the two germline ends. Germline CDR1 and CDR2: MDHEN and SYDVKM. Here immunoSEQ multiplex PCR was the method, and the copy in TCRdb shows in-frame clones only, minus some. The data contain around 72,000 clones, under 99% of them singletons. The receptor comes from a human donor in good health. Sequenced material: T cells isolated from PBMCs. The chain recombines TRBV28 with TRBJ1-2; D unclear. CDR3 sequence: CASALGGFHTF. The DNA for the CDR3 is TGTGCCAGCGCTCTAGGAGGGTTTCACACCTTC.